One and the same sample provided the 13 T cell receptor beta chains below, sequenced in a study of cytotoxic CD8 clonotypes in ibrutinib-treated CLL. The data were produced by immunoSEQ multiplex PCR, yet TCRdb's version contains in-frame clones alone and is incomplete. This table holds about 68,000 clones, about two thirds found once. This material consisted of PBMCs, taken after 12 months of ibrutinib treatment. The origin of the receptors is a human donor with chronic lymphocytic leukemia.

Note on this clone: The junction shows a germline mismatch at one end, possibly a read error. The V call is TRBV7-2, the J call TRBJ2-7; 7 bases align to TRBD1. Germline V lookup: CDR1 SGHTA, CDR2 FQGNSA. This CDR3 comprises 12 residues. The CDR3 DNA reads as TGTGCCAGCAGCTTACTCCCGGGACAGCTCTCGTTC. Translation gives CASSLLPGQLSF.

This clone was observed a single time. The chain is built from TRBV6-5 and TRBJ1-1; no clear D. The CDR3 has 13 amino acids. From germline, CDR1 is MNHEY and CDR2 SVGAGI. Deletions cut 5 bases from V and 6 bases from J, with 13 bases between. The CDR3 DNA sequence: TGTGCCAGCAGTATCAACAGTGACGCTGAAGCTTTCTTT. The encoded protein is CASSINSDAEAFF.

The gene calls are TRBV15 and TRBJ2-7; D might be TRBD1 (5 bases). CDR1 is LNHNV and CDR2 is YYDKDF in the germline V gene (reference sequence). The CDR3 length is 16 residues. The V gene lost 3 bases and the J gene lost 0 bases, with 15 bases spanning the gap. As DNA, the CDR3 is TGTGCCACCAGCAGTTTGGGGCAGGCCTTCTCCTACGAGCAGTACTTC. This translates into CATSSLGQAFSYEQYF.

This chain links TRBV9 with TRBJ1-2; no firm D call. The V gene lost 2 bases and the J gene lost 2 bases, with 13 bases spanning the gap. The CDR3 sequence is 15 residues long. Germline V lookup: CDR1 SGDLS, CDR2 YYNGEE. The CDR3 region is CASSVEGHGNYGYTF. CDR3 sequence (DNA): TGTGCCAGCAGCGTTGAGGGCCACGGGAACTATGGCTACACCTTC.

The chain couples TRBV7-2 to TRBJ2-5, with D perhaps matching TRBD2 (7 bases). CDR3 size: 14 residues. Germline CDR1 reads SGHTA; CDR2 reads FQGNSA. V lost 5 bases, J lost 5 bases, and 15 bases lay in between. The CDR3 coding sequence is TGTGCCAGCAGCGGGGGGGCCGCGACGGAGACCCAGTACTTC. It yields the protein CASSGGAATETQYF. The complete variable domain, with remaining parts taken from reference TRBV7-2 and TRBJ2-5, reads GAGVSQSPSNKVTEKGKDVELRCDPISGHTALYWYRQSLGQGLEFLIYFQGNSAPDKSGLPSDRFSAERTGGSVSTLTIQRTQQEDSAVYLCASSGGAATETQYFGPGTRLLVL.

The chain couples TRBV9 to TRBJ1-1; the D is unclear. V lost 1 base, J lost 2 bases, and 6 bases lay in between. The CDR3 spans 13 residues. Germline V gene sequence: CDR1 SGDLS, CDR2 YYNGEE. The CDR3 here is CASSVWFNTEAFF. CDR3 sequence (DNA): TGTGCCAGCAGCGTATGGTTTAACACTGAAGCTTTCTTT.

The chain links TRBV14 to TRBJ2-2; D is uncertain. V dropped 3 bases and J dropped 6 bases, with 8 bases sitting between them. Germline V CDR1 and CDR2: SGHDN, FVKESK. The CDR3 loop spans 13 amino acids. CDR3 loop: CASSQTKAGELFF. CDR3 sequence (DNA): TGTGCCAGCAGCCAGACGAAAGCCGGGGAGCTGTTTTTT.

This rearrangement joins TRBV7-6 to TRBJ1-5; TRBD1 might be the D (5 bases). This CDR3 is built from 15 residues. The V gene lost 1 base and the J gene lost 2 bases, with 9 bases spanning the gap. The germline V gene has CDR1 SGHVS and CDR2 FNYEAQ. CDR3 amino acids: CASSLVAGRNQPQHF. CDR3 DNA sequence: TGTGCCAGCAGCTTAGTGGCAGGGCGCAATCAGCCCCAGCATTTT.

This clone has a handful of counts. The chain couples TRBV18 to TRBJ2-4; possibly TRBD1 for D (5 bases). Germline lookup yields CDR1 KGHSH and CDR2 LQKENI. V lost 0 bases, J lost 6 bases, and 15 bases lay in between. The CDR3 loop spans 16 amino acids. CDR3 sequence reads: CASSPPGRVSGNIQYF. CDR3 in DNA: TGTGCCAGCTCACCACCGGGCAGGGTCAGTGGAAACATTCAGTACTTC. Together with reference TRBV18 and TRBJ2-4, the CDR3 gives the full variable domain: NAGVMQNPRHLVRRRGQEARLRCSPMKGHSHVYWYRQLPEEGLKFMVYLQKENIIDESGMPKERFSAEFPKEGPSILRIQQVVRGDSAAYFCASSPPGRVSGNIQYFGAGTRLSVL.

This clone was observed a handful of times. The chain has TRBV2 and TRBJ1-2; 7 nucleotides align to TRBD1. The germline CDR1 and CDR2 sequences are SNHLY and FYNNEI. J gave up 5 bases and V 7 bases, and 10 bases lay outside the gene matches. CDR3 size: 14 residues. The CDR3 sequence: CASTRQGDLYGYTF. The CDR3 region has the DNA TGTGCCAGCACCCGACAGGGAGACCTTTATGGCTACACCTTC.

The genes are TRBV5-6 and TRBJ1-4; D gene ambiguous. The CDR3 runs 14 residues. Germline CDR1 is SGHDT and CDR2 is YYEEEE. The V end lost 0 bases, the J end lost 7 bases, and 10 bases lay between the germline ends. The CDR3 DNA reads TGTGCCAGCAGCTTGGGGGTGTATGGTGAAAAACTGTTTTTT. It codes for CASSLGVYGEKLFF.

The chain uses TRBV18 and TRBJ1-2; D is unclear. Germline-derived CDR1 and CDR2 are KGHSH and LQKENI. V dropped 0 bases and J dropped 4 bases, with 9 bases sitting between them. CDR3 length: 14 amino acids. CDR3 amino acids: CASSPPSIPYGYTF. As DNA, the CDR3 is TGTGCCAGCTCACCACCGTCGATACCCTATGGCTACACCTTC.

This chain joins TRBV5-6 and TRBJ2-3; no firm D call. This CDR3 contains 13 residues. Between the trimmed V and J ends, which lost 1 base and 2 bases, there was a span of 5 bases. Germline values: CDR1 SGHDT, CDR2 YYEEEE. The CDR3 spells CASSLRTTDTQYF. For the CDR3, the DNA is TGTGCCAGCAGCTTGCGGACCACAGATACGCAGTATTTT. Full variable domain (missing parts from reference TRBV5-6 and TRBJ2-3): DAGVTQSPTHLIKTRGQQVTLRCSPKSGHDTVSWYQQALGQGPQFIFQYYEEEERQRGNFPDRFSGHQFPNYSSELNVNALLLGDSALYLCASSLRTTDTQYFGPGTRLTVL.